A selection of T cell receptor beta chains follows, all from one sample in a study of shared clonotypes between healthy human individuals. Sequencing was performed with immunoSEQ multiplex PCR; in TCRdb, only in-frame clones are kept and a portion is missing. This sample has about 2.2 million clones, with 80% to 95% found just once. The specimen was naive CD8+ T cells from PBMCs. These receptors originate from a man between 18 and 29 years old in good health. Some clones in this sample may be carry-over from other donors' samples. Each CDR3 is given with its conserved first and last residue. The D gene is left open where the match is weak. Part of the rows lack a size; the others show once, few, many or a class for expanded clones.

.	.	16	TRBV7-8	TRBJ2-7	CASSLFEAGLNYEQYF	TGTGCCAGCAGCTTATTCGAGGCAGGTCTAAATTACGAGCAGTACTTC
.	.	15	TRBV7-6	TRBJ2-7	CASSSLGEGGYEQYF	TGTGCCAGCAGCTCCTTAGGTGAAGGGGGCTACGAGCAGTACTTC
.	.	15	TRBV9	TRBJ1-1	CASSVGSGGWTEAFF	TGTGCCAGCAGCGTAGGCTCTGGAGGGTGGACTGAAGCTTTCTTT
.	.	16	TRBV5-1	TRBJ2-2	CASSLLGTANTGELFF	TGCGCCAGCAGCTTGCTAGGGACCGCGAACACCGGGGAGCTGTTTTTT
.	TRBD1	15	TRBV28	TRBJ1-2	CASSSLPTGEDGYTF	TGTGCCAGCAGTTCCTTACCGACAGGGGAGGATGGCTACACCTTC
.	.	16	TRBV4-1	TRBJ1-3	CASSQDPPDSGNTIYF	TGCGCCAGCAGCCAAGATCCTCCGGACTCTGGAAACACCATATATTTT
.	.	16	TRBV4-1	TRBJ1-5	CASSRENGGEGQPQHF	TGCGCCAGCAGCCGCGAGAATGGAGGGGAAGGTCAGCCCCAGCATTTT
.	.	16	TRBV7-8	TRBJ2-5	CASSLALLERGETQYF	TGTGCCAGCAGCTTAGCGCTCCTCGAGAGAGGGGAGACCCAGTACTTC
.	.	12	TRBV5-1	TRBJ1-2	CASSAENYGYTF	TGCGCCAGCAGTGCGGAGAACTATGGCTACACCTTC
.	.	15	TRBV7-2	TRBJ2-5	CASSPLATPRETQYF	TGTGCCAGCAGCCCGCTCGCGACCCCCAGGGAGACCCAGTACTTC
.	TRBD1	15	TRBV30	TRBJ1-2	CAWSSRGQGASGYTF	TGTGCCTGGAGTTCCCGGGGACAGGGGGCCTCTGGCTACACCTTC
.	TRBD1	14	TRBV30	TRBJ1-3	CAWEVTTGVNTIYF	TGTGCCTGGGAGGTTACGACAGGGGTGAACACCATATATTTT
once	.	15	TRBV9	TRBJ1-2	CASSVARAGLDGYTF	TGTGCCAGCAGCGTAGCTAGGGCAGGGTTGGATGGCTACACCTTC
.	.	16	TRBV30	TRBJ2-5	CAWSVHRDTTEETQYF	TGTGCCTGGAGTGTACACCGGGACACTACGGAAGAGACCCAGTACTTC
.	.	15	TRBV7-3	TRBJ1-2	CASSLGGRTPYGYTF	TGTGCCAGCAGCTTAGGAGGGCGAACCCCCTATGGCTACACCTTC
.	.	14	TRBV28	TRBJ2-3	CASSFLSGTDTQYF	TGTGCCAGCAGTTTCCTCTCGGGCACAGATACGCAGTATTTT
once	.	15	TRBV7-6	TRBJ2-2	CASSLISANTGELFF	TGTGCCAGCAGCTTAATTTCAGCGAACACCGGGGAGCTGTTTTTT
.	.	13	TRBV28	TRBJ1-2	CASSLMSGAGYTF	TGTGCCAGCAGTTTAATGTCTGGGGCCGGCTACACCTTC